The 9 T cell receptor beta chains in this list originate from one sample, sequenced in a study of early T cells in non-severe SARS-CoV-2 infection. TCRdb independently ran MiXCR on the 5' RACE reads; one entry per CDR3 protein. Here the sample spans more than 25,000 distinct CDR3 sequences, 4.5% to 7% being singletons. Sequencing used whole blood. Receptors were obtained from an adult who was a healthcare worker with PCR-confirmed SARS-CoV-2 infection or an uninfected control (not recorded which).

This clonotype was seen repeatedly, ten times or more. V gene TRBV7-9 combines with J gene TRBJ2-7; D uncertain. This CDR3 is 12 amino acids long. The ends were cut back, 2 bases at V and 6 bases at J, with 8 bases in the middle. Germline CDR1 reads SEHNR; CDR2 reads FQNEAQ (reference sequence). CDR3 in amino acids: CASSLTSLEQYF. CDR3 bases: TGTGCCAGCAGCTTAACGTCTCTCGAGCAGTACTTC.

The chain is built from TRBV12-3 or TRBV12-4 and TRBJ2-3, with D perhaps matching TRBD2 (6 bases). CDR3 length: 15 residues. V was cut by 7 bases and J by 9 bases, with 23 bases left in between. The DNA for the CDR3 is TGTGCCAGCACTGACCCCGGGAGCTCGATTCTCACGCAGTATTTT. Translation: CASTDPGSSILTQYF.

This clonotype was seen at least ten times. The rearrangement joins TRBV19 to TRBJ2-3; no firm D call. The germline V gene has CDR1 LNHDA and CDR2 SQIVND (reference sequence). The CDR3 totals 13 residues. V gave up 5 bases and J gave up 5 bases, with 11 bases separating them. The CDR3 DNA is TGTGCCAGTAGTCGACGCGTCAAAGATACGCAGTATTTT. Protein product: CASSRRVKDTQYF.

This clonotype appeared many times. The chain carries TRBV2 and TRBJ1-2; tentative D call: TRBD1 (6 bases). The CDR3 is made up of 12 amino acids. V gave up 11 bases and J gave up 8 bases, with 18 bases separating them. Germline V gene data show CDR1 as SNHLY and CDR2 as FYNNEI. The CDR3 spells CASPGGARGYTF. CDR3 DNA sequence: TGTGCCTCACCTGGGGGGGCGAGGGGCTACACCTTC.

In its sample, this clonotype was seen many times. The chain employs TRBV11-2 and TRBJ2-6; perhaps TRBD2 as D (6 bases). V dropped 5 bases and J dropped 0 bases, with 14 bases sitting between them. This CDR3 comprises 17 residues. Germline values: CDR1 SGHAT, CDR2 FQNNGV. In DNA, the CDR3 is TGTGCCAGCAGCGGAAACGGCGGGATCTCTGGGGCCAACGTCCTGACTTTC. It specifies CASSGNGGISGANVLTF.

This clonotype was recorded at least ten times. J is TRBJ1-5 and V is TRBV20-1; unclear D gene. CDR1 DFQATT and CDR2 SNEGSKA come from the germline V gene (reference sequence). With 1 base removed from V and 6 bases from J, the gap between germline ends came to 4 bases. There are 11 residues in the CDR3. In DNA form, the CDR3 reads TGCAGTGCTAGAGGTGGTCAGCCCCAGCATTTT. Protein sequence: CSARGGQPQHF.

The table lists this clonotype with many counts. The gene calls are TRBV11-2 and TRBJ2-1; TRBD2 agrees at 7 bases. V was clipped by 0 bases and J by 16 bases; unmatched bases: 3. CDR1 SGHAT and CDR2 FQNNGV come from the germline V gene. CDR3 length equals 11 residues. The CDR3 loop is CASSLEGTTFF. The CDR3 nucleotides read TGTGCCAGCAGCTTAGAAGGGACTACCTTCTTC.

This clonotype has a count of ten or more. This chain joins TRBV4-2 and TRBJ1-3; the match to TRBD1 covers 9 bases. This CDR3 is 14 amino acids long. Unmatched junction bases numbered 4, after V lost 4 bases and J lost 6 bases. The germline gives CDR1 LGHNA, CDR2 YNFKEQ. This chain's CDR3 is CASSPGQGTNTIYF. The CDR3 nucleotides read TGTGCCAGCAGCCCCGGACAGGGGACAAACACCATATATTTT.

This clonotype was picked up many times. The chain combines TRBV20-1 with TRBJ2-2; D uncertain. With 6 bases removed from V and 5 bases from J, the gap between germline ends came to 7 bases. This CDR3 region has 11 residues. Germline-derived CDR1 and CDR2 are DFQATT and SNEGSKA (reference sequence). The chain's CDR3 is CSASLTGELFF. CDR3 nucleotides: TGCAGTGCCTCGTTGACCGGGGAGCTGTTTTTT.